The 25 T cell receptor beta chains in this list originate from one sample, sequenced in a study of OX40 agonist ivuxolimab in advanced cancers. Assay used: immunoSEQ multiplex PCR; TCRdb lists only in-frame clones, some missing. The repertoire holds around 40,000 clones, around nine tenths seen once, with 12% in the top ten. The material was CD4+ or CD8+ T cells sorted from blood, obtained in a trial of the OX40 agonist ivuxolimab. These receptors were taken from an adult with an advanced solid tumor such as melanoma, head and neck, liver or kidney cancer.

This clone has a single count. J is TRBJ2-5 and V is TRBV5-6, with D perhaps TRBD1 (5 bases). The CDR3 runs to 13 residues. Germline V gene data show CDR1 as SGHDT and CDR2 as YYEEEE. V lost 5 bases and J 2 bases, leaving 10 bases between the germline ends. The CDR3 DNA sequence: TGTGCCAGCAGTTGGGCAGGGCAAGAGACCCAGTACTTC. Its protein is CASSWAGQETQYF.

The J gene is TRBJ2-3, the V gene TRBV15; 9 bases align to TRBD2. The germline V gene has CDR1 LNHNV and CDR2 YYDKDF (reference sequence). The junction had 3 bases not matched to a gene; V was cut back by 1 base and J by 4 bases. The CDR3 contains 15 residues. The CDR3 DNA follows: TGTGCCACCAGCAGAGTGGCGGGAGGGGCAGATACGCAGTATTTT. Translation: CATSRVAGGADTQYF.

The chain recombines TRBV6-1 with TRBJ1-3; D remains unclear. CDR3 length: 11 residues. The V gene lost 8 bases and the J gene lost 1 base, with 3 bases spanning the gap. From germline, CDR1 is MNHNS and CDR2 SASEGT. The CDR3: CASLSGNTIYF. The CDR3 bases are TGTGCCAGCCTTTCTGGAAACACCATATATTTT.

This chain links TRBV6-5 with TRBJ1-1; D gene unclear. This CDR3 comprises 11 residues. Trimming removed 7 bases at V and 4 bases at J, with 7 bases between. Germline lookup yields CDR1 MNHEY and CDR2 SVGAGI. The CDR3 nucleotides read TGTGCCAGCACCCAAGGCACTGAAGCTTTCTTT. Its translation: CASTQGTEAFF.

This CDR3 is CASSGAGGRQGLSTEAFF. In DNA, the CDR3 is TGTGCCAGCAGTGGAGCGGGGGGGAGACAGGGACTAAGCACTGAAGCTTTCTTT. This chain connects TRBV2 to TRBJ1-1; 7 bases agree with TRBD1. After removal of 4 bases from V and 4 bases from J, the junction contained 18 bases not matched to a gene. The germline V gene encodes CDR1 SNHLY and CDR2 FYNNEI. The CDR3 spans 18 residues.

The V and J genes are TRBV5-6 and TRBJ1-1, with D possibly being TRBD1 (6 bases). The germline gives CDR1 SGHDT, CDR2 YYEEEE. This CDR3 spans 16 amino acids. V dropped 7 bases and J dropped 1 base, with 20 bases sitting between them. This CDR3 reads CASGRTVEAWNTEAFF. The CDR3 coding sequence is TGTGCCAGCGGGCGGACAGTAGAGGCTTGGAACACTGAAGCTTTCTTT.

The chain recombines TRBV2 with TRBJ2-1, with TRBD2 matching over 8 bases. The CDR3 spans 14 residues. V lost 11 bases to trimming and J lost 3 bases; unmatched junction nucleotides: 9. CDR1 SNHLY and CDR2 FYNNEI come from the germline V gene. CDR3 protein: CARRASGLYNEQFF. The CDR3 DNA sequence: TGTGCCCGGAGGGCTAGCGGGCTCTACAATGAGCAGTTCTTC.

V and J are TRBV6-1 and TRBJ2-2; D uncertain. Germline assignment: CDR1 MNHNS and CDR2 SASEGT. The CDR3 extends over 17 amino acids. The V end lost 3 bases, the J end lost 1 base, and 15 bases lay between the germline ends. The CDR3 region is CASSDFFEQKNTGELFF. CDR3 DNA sequence: TGTGCCAGCAGTGATTTTTTTGAACAGAAGAACACCGGGGAGCTGTTTTTT.

This chain connects TRBV7-9 to TRBJ2-1; 13 nucleotides line up with TRBD2. The CDR3 runs to 15 residues. In germline, CDR1 is SEHNR, CDR2 FQNEAQ (reference sequence). The junction had 6 bases not matched to a gene; V was cut back by 5 bases and J by 8 bases. DNA for the CDR3: TGTGCCAGCAGCCCCAGGACTAGCGGGAGCGATGAGCAGTTCTTC. Residues: CASSPRTSGSDEQFF.

The genes are TRBV5-8 and TRBJ2-1, with TRBD2 matching 14 bases. CDR1 is SGHTS and CDR2 is YDEGEE in the germline V gene. This CDR3 has 15 amino acids. Trimming removed 4 bases from V and 7 bases from J; junction bases left unmatched: 4. The chain's CDR3 is CASSAGLAGGNEQFF. CDR3 in DNA: TGTGCCAGCAGCGCCGGACTAGCGGGGGGTAATGAGCAGTTCTTC.

The chain links TRBV4-2 to TRBJ2-7; D unresolved. The CDR3 contains 13 residues. The V end was cut by 1 base, the J end by 4 bases, with 8 bases between. Germline V lookup: CDR1 LGHNA, CDR2 YNFKEQ. In DNA, the CDR3 is TGTGCCAGCAGCCAAGCCGACGATTACGAGCAGTACTTC. Its translation is CASSQADDYEQYF.

CDR3 bases: TGTGCCAGTAGTATTCACCGGAGACACCTACGAGAGCAGTACTTC. Amino acids: CASSIHRRHLREQYF. This rearrangement joins TRBV19 to TRBJ2-7; no reliable D call. CDR3 length equals 15 residues. Germline V CDR1 and CDR2: LNHDA, SQIVND (reference sequence). V shed 3 bases and J shed 7 bases, with 19 bases lying between them.

The gene calls are TRBV11-3 and TRBJ2-7; D might be TRBD2 (5 bases). Germline-derived CDR1 and CDR2 are SGHNT and YENEEA. V lost 6 bases and J 3 bases, leaving 9 bases between the germline ends. The CDR3 sequence is 12 residues long. The CDR3 DNA reads as TGTGCCAGCAGTAGCGTAGTCTACGAGCAGTACTTC. It encodes CASSSVVYEQYF.

The gene calls are TRBV6-1 and TRBJ1-2; 7 nucleotides agree with TRBD1. Germline CDR1 reads MNHNS; CDR2 reads SASEGT. V trimming: 6 bases; J trimming: 1 base; junction bases outside the gene matches: 5. There are 14 residues in the CDR3. CDR3: CASRPGQNNYGYTF. The CDR3 DNA follows: TGTGCCAGCAGACCGGGACAGAATAACTATGGCTACACCTTC.

This chain joins TRBV6-5 and TRBJ1-2, with TRBD1 identical over 10 bases. Trimming took 2 bases from V and 8 from J; bases not matched to a gene: 8. Germline V gene lookup returns CDR1 MNHEY and CDR2 SVGAGI. This CDR3 has 15 residues. The CDR3 region has the DNA TGTGCCAGCAGTTACGAGACAGGGGGCGTTCGGGGCTACACCTTC. Protein: CASSYETGGVRGYTF.

The genes are TRBV30 and TRBJ1-3; D might be TRBD1 (5 bases). Germline V gives CDR1 GTSNPN, CDR2 SVGIG (reference sequence). Trimming pared 3 bases from V and 1 base from J, leaving 7 bases between. This CDR3 comprises 13 residues. Here the CDR3 reads CAWRNRSGNTIYF. CDR3 bases: TGTGCCTGGAGAAACAGGTCTGGAAACACCATATATTTT.

The chain is built from TRBV12-5 and TRBJ1-1; D remains ambiguous. Between the trimmed V and J ends, which lost 3 bases and 3 bases, there was a span of 14 bases. The CDR3 length is 15 residues. Germline lookup yields CDR1 LGHNT and CDR2 FRNRAP. In DNA form, the CDR3 reads TGTGCTAGTGGTTTAGTAGCAGGAAGGGACACTGAAGCTTTCTTT. This translates into CASGLVAGRDTEAFF.

A remark on this clone: A read error is likely, as this CDR3 ends without the conserved phenylalanine or tryptophan. It is unclear where the CDR3 begins or ends on the DNA, so no DNA is shown, and the CDR3 is as TCRdb lists it. The chain links TRBV9 to TRBJ1-2. The germline V gene has CDR1 SGDLS and CDR2 YYNGEE. From its first to its last residue, the CDR3 has 9 amino acids. The CDR3 sequence is CASSVLVRL.

The chain joins TRBV2 to TRBJ2-7, with 12 bases that match TRBD1. Germline CDR1 SNHLY, CDR2 FYNNEI. The CDR3 is made up of 17 amino acids. With V trimmed by 6 bases and J by 0 bases, 9 bases remained unmatched. The CDR3 bases are TGTGCCAGCAGAATCCGGGACAGGGGGCATCTCTCCTACGAGCAGTACTTC. This codes for CASRIRDRGHLSYEQYF.

This chain connects TRBV6-4 to TRBJ2-1, with 7 bases fitting TRBD2. The junction had 7 bases not matched to a gene; V was cut back by 0 bases and J by 2 bases. CDR3 size: 17 residues. Germline V lookup: CDR1 MRHNA, CDR2 SNTAGT. The CDR3 DNA reads as TGTGCCAGCAGTGACTCGACCGGGAGGCGACCCTACAATGAGCAGTTCTTC. It encodes CASSDSTGRRPYNEQFF.

This sequence joins TRBV11-2 and TRBJ2-5, with 9 nucleotides matching TRBD2. Germline V gene data show CDR1 as SGHAT and CDR2 as FQNNGV. V dropped 1 base and J dropped 5; count of bases not matched to a gene: 8. The length of the CDR3 is 16 residues. The DNA of the CDR3 is TGTGCCAGCAGCTTAGCAGCGGGGGGCCCGGGGGAGACCCAGTACTTC. Its translation: CASSLAAGGPGETQYF. Supplemented by reference TRBV11-2 and TRBJ2-5, the full variable domain reads EAGVAQSPRYKIIEKRQSVAFWCNPISGHATLYWYQQILGQGPKLLIQFQNNGVVDDSQLPKDRFSAERLKGVDSTLKIQPAKLEDSAVYLCASSLAAGGPGETQYFGPGTRLLVL.

This clone is a singleton in its sample. This chain links TRBV27 with TRBJ1-4; D is uncertain. Germline CDR1 MNHEY, CDR2 SMNVEV (reference sequence). The V end was cut by 4 bases, the J end by 5 bases, with 5 bases between. The CDR3 is 12 residues long. The CDR3 reads CASSSLNEKLFF. Written as DNA, the CDR3 is TGTGCCAGCAGTTCCCTCAATGAAAAACTGTTTTTT.

The chain combines TRBV20-1 with TRBJ2-7; D gene ambiguous. V was trimmed by 6 bases and J by 5 bases, leaving 11 bases between them. The CDR3 is 11 amino acids. The V gene's germline CDR1 is DFQATT and CDR2 SNEGSKA (reference sequence). CDR3 DNA: TGCAGTGCCATGGGATCTCACGAGCAGTACTTC. This gives the protein CSAMGSHEQYF.

The chain employs TRBV7-9 and TRBJ2-7; 8 bases are shared with TRBD2. Germline CDR1 SEHNR, CDR2 FQNEAQ (reference sequence). This CDR3 spans 13 amino acids. Losses at the gene ends were 8 bases for V and 2 bases for J; bases not matched to a gene: 5. The CDR3 DNA sequence: TGTGCCAGCTTACCCGGGGGGGCCTACGAGCAGTACTTC. It codes for CASLPGGAYEQYF.

The rearrangement links TRBV4-1 to TRBJ1-5; 8 bases are shared with TRBD1. The germline CDR1 and CDR2 sequences are MGHRA and YSYEKL. This CDR3 is 16 amino acids long. V dropped 0 bases and J dropped 7; count of bases not matched to a gene: 8. The CDR3 loop is CASSQEAQGGLQPQHF. The CDR3 DNA reads as TGCGCCAGCAGCCAAGAAGCACAGGGGGGTCTGCAGCCCCAGCATTTT.